This record concerns one T cell receptor (beta chain) sequence. Antigen specificity is unknown. These data originate in a study of T-cell reconstitution after alpha-beta-depleted transplantation in children. Unique molecular identifiers were used in preparing the TCRbeta library. TCRdb recomputed calls from the PCR reads with MiXCR, one row per CDR3 protein. The sample has 900,000 or so distinct CDR3 sequences, 16% seen once; the top ten hold around 5%. The germline gives CDR1 KGHSH, CDR2 LQKENI. The CDR3 covers 14 residues. V was trimmed by 2 bases and J by 5 bases, leaving 10 bases between them. Findings of the study overall: Several hundred expanded graft clones reportedly gave rise to the alpha-beta T cells present about two months after transplant. At one year after transplant, newly produced T cells mostly accounted for T-cell counts and diversity.

This chain connects TRBV18 to TRBJ1-5, with a tentative D call TRBD1 (6 bases). This receptor was obtained from a male patient under 18 who had a stem cell transplant for acute lymphoblastic leukemia, so the T cells may come from the graft donor. The material was PBMCs, mostly from graft donor cells, obtained 360 days after TCRalphabeta/CD19-depleted stem cell transplant. CDR3 residues: CASSPWQGHQPQHF. In nucleotides, the CDR3 is TGTGCCAGCTCACCATGGCAGGGGCATCAGCCCCAGCATTTT.